Reported below is one TCR beta chain. This entry belongs to a study of control samples from healthy donors and cancer patients. Measured with immunoSEQ multiplex PCR; TCRdb has only the in-frame clones, and not every one. The sample has 120,000 or so clones, around 87% seen once; the top ten hold more than 6.5%. This CDR3 comprises 13 residues. Trimming took off 5 bases at V and 7 bases at J, with 14 bases between the two ends. The germline V gene has CDR1 SGHVS and CDR2 FNYEAQ. This clonotype originated in a man aged 40-50 years in good health. The chain uses TRBV7-6 and TRBJ1-2, with TRBD1 as a possible D gene (6 bases). Sequencing was done on a sample of blood. The CDR3 reads CASSLRIGGGYTF. The CDR3 bases are TGTGCCAGCAGCCTCCGTATAGGGGGTGGCTACACCTTC.